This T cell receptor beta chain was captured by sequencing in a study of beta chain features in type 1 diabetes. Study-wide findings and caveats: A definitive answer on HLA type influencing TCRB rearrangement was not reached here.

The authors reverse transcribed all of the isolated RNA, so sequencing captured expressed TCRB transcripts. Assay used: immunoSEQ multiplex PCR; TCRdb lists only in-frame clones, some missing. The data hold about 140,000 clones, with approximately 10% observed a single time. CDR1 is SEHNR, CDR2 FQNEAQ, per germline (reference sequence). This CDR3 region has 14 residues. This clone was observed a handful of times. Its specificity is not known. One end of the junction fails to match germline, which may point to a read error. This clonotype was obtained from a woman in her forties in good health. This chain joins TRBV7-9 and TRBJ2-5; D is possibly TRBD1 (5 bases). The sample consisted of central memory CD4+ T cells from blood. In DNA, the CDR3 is TGTGCCAGCAGCTCCCAGGGCCAGCAAGGGACCCAGTACTTC. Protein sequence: CASSSQGQQGTQYF.